The 27 T cell receptor beta chains reported below all come from one sample, sequenced in a study of control samples from healthy donors and cancer patients. Some clones are missing from TCRdb's copy, which holds only in-frame ones; the method was immunoSEQ multiplex PCR. The table lists tens of thousands of clones, about 91% of them singletons. Specimen: blood. The receptors shown here come from a man aged 50 to 59 in good health.

The rearrangement links TRBV24-1 to TRBJ2-7, with 9 bases matching TRBD1. After removal of 4 bases from V and 5 bases from J, the junction contained 5 bases not matched to a gene. Germline assignment: CDR1 KGHDR and CDR2 SFDVKD. CDR3 length: 14 amino acids. CDR3 in amino acids: CATSDATGGDEQYF. The CDR3 region has the DNA TGTGCCACCAGTGACGCGACAGGGGGGGACGAGCAGTACTTC.

The V call is TRBV10-3, the J call TRBJ1-1; 8 nucleotides line up with TRBD1. J was trimmed by 7 bases and V by 6 bases; bases with no gene match: 10. The CDR3 loop spans 14 amino acids. Per the germline V gene, CDR1 is ENHRY and CDR2 is SYGVKD. As DNA, the CDR3 is TGTGCCATCAGATCCGGGACAGGTTACGATGAAGCTTTCTTT. This sequence encodes CAIRSGTGYDEAFF.

This clone was detected once. This chain joins TRBV27 and TRBJ2-7; D gene ambiguous. Germline values: CDR1 MNHEY, CDR2 SMNVEV (reference sequence). This CDR3 has 13 residues. V lost 3 bases and J 3 bases, leaving 9 bases between the germline ends. CDR3 coding DNA: TGTGCCAGCAGTTTTAGCAGATACTACGAGCAGTACTTC. Its protein is CASSFSRYYEQYF.

The gene calls are TRBV27 and TRBJ2-7; 12 bases align to TRBD2. Germline CDR1 reads MNHEY; CDR2 reads SMNVEV (reference sequence). This CDR3 spans 15 amino acids. V gave up 6 bases and J gave up 0 bases; unmatched junction bases: 3. The CDR3 region is CASRRLAGDSYEQYF. Here the CDR3 DNA reads TGTGCCAGCAGAAGACTAGCGGGGGACTCCTACGAGCAGTACTTC.

This chain connects TRBV12-5 to TRBJ2-6; weak D call: TRBD2 (6 bases). The V and J ends lost 6 bases and 0 bases respectively, with 24 bases between them. The germline V gene encodes CDR1 LGHNT and CDR2 FRNRAP. The CDR3 loop spans 20 amino acids. The CDR3 region has the DNA TGTGCTAGTGGACCTTTGGGTTCCGGGACTGGGAGCTCTGGGGCCAACGTCCTGACTTTC. It is translated as CASGPLGSGTGSSGANVLTF. Complete variable domain (other parts from reference TRBV12-5 and TRBJ2-6): DARVTQTPRHKVTEMGQEVTMRCQPILGHNTVFWYRQTMMQGLELLAYFRNRAPLDDSGMPKDRFSAEMPDATLATLKIQPSEPRDSAVYFCASGPLGSGTGSSGANVLTFGAGSRLTVL.

V and J are TRBV5-5 and TRBJ2-2; perhaps TRBD1 as D (5 bases). The CDR3 totals 15 residues. Germline CDR1 reads SGHKS; CDR2 reads YYEKEE (reference sequence). The V gene lost 0 bases and the J gene lost 8 bases, with 14 bases spanning the gap. CDR3 amino acids: CASSLVGRAWGELFF. DNA for the CDR3: TGTGCCAGCAGCTTGGTGGGCAGGGCTTGGGGGGAGCTGTTTTTT.

This clone was found once. The chain employs TRBV27 and TRBJ2-3, with 10 bases identical to TRBD2. CDR3 length: 16 residues. In germline, CDR1 is MNHEY, CDR2 SMNVEV (reference sequence). The V and J ends lost 3 bases and 5 bases, in that order; junction bases with no gene match: 8. CDR3 DNA: TGTGCCAGCAGTTTTTTAAAGCGGGGGGGGGTAGATACGCAGTATTTT. This gives the protein CASSFLKRGGVDTQYF.

The chain joins TRBV19 to TRBJ2-1; D may be TRBD1 or TRBD2 (6 bases each). The V gene lost 4 bases and the J gene lost 0 bases, with 10 bases spanning the gap. The CDR3 is 15 residues long. Germline V CDR1 and CDR2: LNHDA, SQIVND (reference sequence). The CDR3 loop reads CASSKGGPSYNEQFF. The CDR3 DNA is TGTGCCAGTAGTAAAGGGGGGCCCTCCTACAATGAGCAGTTCTTC.

The genes are TRBV6-5 and TRBJ1-1; 8 bases fit TRBD1. The CDR3 is 13 residues long. Germline values: CDR1 MNHEY, CDR2 SVGAGI. V was clipped by 10 bases and J by 0 bases; unmatched bases: 4. CDR3 loop: CATTGGLNTEAFF. CDR3 coding DNA: TGTGCCACAACAGGGGGTTTGAACACTGAAGCTTTCTTT.

This clone was observed a single time. This sequence joins TRBV21-1 and TRBJ1-1. TRBV21-1 is recorded as a pseudogene. The CDR3 runs 15 residues. The CDR3 DNA reads as TGTGCCAGCAGCAAAAGGGGAGGGTGCGGCACTGAAGCTTTCTTT. Its translation is CASSKRGGCGTEAFF.

The rearrangement links TRBV6-6 to TRBJ2-7, with 10 bases lining up with TRBD1. This CDR3 is 16 amino acids long. V shed 3 bases and J 4 bases; nucleotides not matched to a gene: 9. The germline gives CDR1 MNHNY, CDR2 SVGAGI (reference sequence). CDR3 nucleotides: TGTGCCAGCAGTTATCCGTTGACAGGGGGCAGATACGAGCAGTACTTC. It encodes CASSYPLTGGRYEQYF.

As to this clone: Germline is not matched at one junction end, which may reflect a read error. V usage is TRBV6-5 and J usage is TRBJ2-2, with 9 positions matching TRBD1. The CDR3 runs to 15 residues. Per germline, CDR1 MNHEY and CDR2 SVGAGI. CDR3 in amino acids: CASSYMGQGSGELFF. CDR3 DNA: TGTGCCAGCAGTTACATGGGACAGGGATCCGGAGAGCTGTTTTTT.

The V and J genes are TRBV4-1 and TRBJ2-3; weak D call: TRBD1 (6 bases). This CDR3 has 15 amino acids. Germline CDR1 MGHRA, CDR2 YSYEKL. Between the trimmed V and J ends, which lost 4 bases and 2 bases, there was a span of 13 bases. The CDR3 bases are TGCGCCAGCAGCCCACCGGGACAATCCACAGATACGCAGTATTTT. Translated: CASSPPGQSTDTQYF.

The chain is built from TRBV18 and TRBJ1-1, with TRBD1 matching 7 bases. Germline V CDR1 and CDR2: KGHSH, LQKENI. The V gene end was trimmed by 3 bases and the J gene end by 6 bases; junction bases not matched to a gene: 10. The CDR3 has 15 amino acids. The CDR3 here is CASSPTAGTVPEAFF. Here the CDR3 DNA reads TGTGCCAGCTCACCTACCGCCGGGACAGTCCCTGAAGCTTTCTTT.

V gene TRBV19 combines with J gene TRBJ1-4, with 8 nucleotides matching TRBD1. V gave up 4 bases and J gave up 3 bases; unmatched junction bases: 7. In germline, CDR1 is LNHDA, CDR2 SQIVND (reference sequence). The CDR3 is 16 amino acids. The CDR3 loop is CASSRRTGRANEKLFF. The CDR3 DNA reads as TGTGCCAGTAGTAGAAGGACAGGGAGAGCTAATGAAAAACTGTTTTTT.

The rearrangement links TRBV10-3 to TRBJ1-1, with D uncertain. The CDR3 runs 13 residues. V was clipped by 6 bases and J by 2 bases, with 10 bases between them. In germline, CDR1 is ENHRY, CDR2 SYGVKD. In nucleotides, the CDR3 is TGTGCCATCAGCTTGCACGGTAACACTGAAGCTTTCTTT. Translation gives CAISLHGNTEAFF.

The chain has TRBV6-2 or TRBV6-3 and TRBJ1-6; 8 bases agree with TRBD1. In germline, CDR1 is MNHEY, CDR2 SVGEGT. This CDR3 is built from 16 residues. J was trimmed by 6 bases and V by 6 bases; bases with no gene match: 10. The CDR3 bases are TGTGCCAGCAGCCCCTTGGGAGGACAGGGTAATTCACCCCTCCACTTT. It translates to CASSPLGGQGNSPLHF.

The V call is TRBV7-9, the J call TRBJ2-7; a weak D match, TRBD1 (6 bases). The V end lost 7 bases, the J end lost 2 bases, and 18 bases lay between the germline ends. Germline lookup yields CDR1 SEHNR and CDR2 FQNEAQ (reference sequence). The CDR3 totals 15 residues. This CDR3 is CASIHSRGRTYEQYF. DNA for the CDR3: TGTGCCAGCATCCATAGCAGGGGACGAACCTACGAGCAGTACTTC.

This rearrangement joins TRBV19 to TRBJ2-2, with 11 nucleotides matching TRBD1. The J segment lost 8 bases and the V segment lost 7 bases, leaving 12 bases of the junction unmatched. The CDR3 extends over 16 amino acids. Germline V gene sequence: CDR1 LNHDA, CDR2 SQIVND (reference sequence). CDR3 loop: CASNLGQGAIAGELFF. Written as DNA, the CDR3 is TGTGCCAGTAACCTTGGACAGGGGGCAATAGCGGGGGAGCTGTTTTTT.

This chain connects TRBV5-6 to TRBJ2-1; TRBD2 might be the D (5 bases). Germline V gene lookup returns CDR1 SGHDT and CDR2 YYEEEE. CDR3 size: 14 residues. The V end was cut by 3 bases, the J end by 6 bases, with 13 bases between. Here the CDR3 DNA reads TGTGCCAGCAGCTCCGGACTCCAAAGCAATGAGCAGTTCTTC. Protein sequence: CASSSGLQSNEQFF. The complete variable domain, with remaining parts taken from reference TRBV5-6 and TRBJ2-1, reads DAGVTQSPTHLIKTRGQQVTLRCSPKSGHDTVSWYQQALGQGPQFIFQYYEEEERQRGNFPDRFSGHQFPNYSSELNVNALLLGDSALYLCASSSGLQSNEQFFGPGTRLTVL.

CDR3 protein: CASSRGDNYGYTF. CDR3 coding DNA: TGTGCCAGCAGCCGAGGGGATAACTATGGCTACACCTTC. The gene calls are TRBV12-3 or TRBV12-4 and TRBJ1-2, with D perhaps TRBD1 (5 bases). V lost 6 bases, J lost 1 base, and 9 bases lay in between. The CDR3 covers 13 residues.

The rearrangement links TRBV7-9 to TRBJ1-2; 8 nucleotides line up with TRBD1. The CDR3 has 15 residues. Germline V gene data show CDR1 as SEHNR and CDR2 as FQNEAQ (reference sequence). V lost 5 bases and J lost 8; bases outside the gene matches: 13. The CDR3 DNA sequence: TGTGCCAGCAGCCCCGGGGGACAGGCAATGAGGGGCTACACCTTC. It yields the protein CASSPGGQAMRGYTF.

V and J are TRBV6-6 and TRBJ1-5, with TRBD1 identical over 7 bases. Germline CDR1 is MNHNY and CDR2 is SVGAGI (reference sequence). V dropped 5 bases and J dropped 3; count of bases not matched to a gene: 4. The CDR3 is 14 residues long. The CDR3 reads CASSAGQSNQPQHF. The CDR3 coding sequence is TGTGCCAGCAGTGCGGGACAGTCCAATCAGCCCCAGCATTTT.

V is TRBV24-1 and J is TRBJ2-5, with 7 bases aligning to TRBD2. Trimming cost V 5 bases and J 4 bases; bases outside gene matches: 9. Looked up from germline, CDR1 is KGHDR and CDR2 is SFDVKD. The CDR3 is made up of 15 amino acids. CDR3 protein: CATSGLRGGRETQYF. The CDR3 DNA follows: TGTGCCACCAGTGGTCTTCGCGGGGGTAGAGAGACCCAGTACTTC.

The genes are TRBV18 and TRBJ1-2; TRBD1 might be the D (6 bases). CDR1 KGHSH and CDR2 LQKENI come from the germline V gene. Trimming cost V 0 bases and J 2 bases, with 10 bases left between them. The CDR3 is 15 residues long. CDR3 nucleotide sequence: TGTGCCAGCTCACCACCGAAGGGGGTGAACTATGGCTACACCTTC. Protein product: CASSPPKGVNYGYTF.

The chain employs TRBV11-2 and TRBJ2-7; a weak D match, TRBD1 (6 bases). The CDR3 runs 14 residues. The V gene's germline CDR1 is SGHAT and CDR2 FQNNGV. V was trimmed by 2 bases and J by 2 bases, leaving 10 bases between them. This CDR3 is CASSLRDTTYEQYF. The CDR3 DNA sequence: TGTGCCAGCAGCTTACGGGACACCACCTACGAGCAGTACTTC. The entire variable domain, with the rest obtained from reference TRBV11-2 and TRBJ2-7, is as follows: EAGVAQSPRYKIIEKRQSVAFWCNPISGHATLYWYQQILGQGPKLLIQFQNNGVVDDSQLPKDRFSAERLKGVDSTLKIQPAKLEDSAVYLCASSLRDTTYEQYFGPGTRLTVT.

This sequence joins TRBV7-2 and TRBJ2-7, with TRBD1 as a possible D gene (6 bases). The CDR3 covers 14 residues. The germline CDR1 and CDR2 sequences are SGHTA and FQGNSA. V dropped 5 bases and J dropped 3 bases, with 14 bases sitting between them. CDR3 amino acids: CASSTSGHFYEQYF. The CDR3 region has the DNA TGTGCCAGCAGCACCTCGGGACACTTCTACGAGCAGTACTTC.